These 2 T cell receptor beta chains came from one sample sequenced in a study of blood T cells in healthy people across ages. Together with a sample-barcoded 5' primer, a J-beta primer mix was included in a second PCR lasting about 6 to 11 cycles. TCRdb independently ran MiXCR on the 5' RACE reads; one entry per CDR3 protein. The data show approximately 780,000 distinct CDR3 sequences, 20% to 30% seen once. The same data also contributed to another study, on T cells of mothers and their children.

The sequenced sample consisted of blood. Receptor source: a boy younger than 18 in good health.

The chain joins TRBV12-3 or TRBV12-4 to TRBJ2-5, with TRBD2 matching 10 bases. Germline trimming cut 6 bases from V and 4 bases from J; bases unmatched to any gene: 5. This CDR3 is built from 14 residues. CDR3 residues: CASRHSGGGETQYF. The CDR3 DNA follows: TGTGCCAGCAGACACAGCGGGGGGGGAGAGACCCAGTACTTC.

The V and J genes are TRBV18 and TRBJ2-3, with TRBD2 matching 14 bases. V lost 4 bases and J lost 8; bases outside the gene matches: 8. CDR1 and CDR2 (germline): KGHSH, LQKENI. The CDR3 covers 16 residues. This CDR3 is CASSQTSGGAGGTQYF. The DNA for the CDR3 is TGTGCCAGCTCACAGACTAGCGGGGGGGCCGGAGGTACGCAGTATTTT.